These T cell receptor delta chains were read from a single sample in a study of human gamma delta and Vdelta1 T cells. Their antigens are not known. TCRdb re-processed the PCR reads via CATT. The profile shows about 6,100 delta-chain clones, around two fifths of them singletons. The sample consisted of Vdelta1 gamma-delta T cells from blood grown in culture (DOT cells). The origin of the receptors is a human donor in good health. CDR3s leave out the opening cysteine and the closing phenylalanine or tryptophan. Each record gives: CDR3 length, clone size, V gene, J gene, CDR3 protein. The listing skips clone size in some rows; elsewhere it reads once, few, many or a size class.

19	NA	TRDV1	TRDJ1	ALGELPRGGYAPSYTDKLI
20	medium-sized	TRDV1	TRDJ1	ALGELTGGLPTLGERTDKLI
19	few	TRDV1	TRDJ1	ALGGLPAAGGYPIYTDKLI
14	NA	TRDV1	TRDJ1	ALGGPNSGGYGKLI
21	few	TRDV1	TRDJ1	ALGELKPDSWGVPIRDTDKLI
21	medium-sized	TRDV1	TRDJ1	ALGEFSPSYSTGGYPYTDKLI
18	NA	TRAV14/DV4	TRDJ1	AVRLSSPEQPLGATFKLI
17	NA	TRDV1	TRDJ1	ALPVRPTGWGIQTDKLI
23	NA	TRDV1	TRDJ1	ALGEAMLREYTPTGGPQLTDKLI
19	NA	TRDV1	TRDJ1	ALGEIRPRDAGVLYTDKLI
22	NA	TRDV1	TRDJ1	ALGEVGTSSVLGDPKGDTDKLI
16	NA	TRDV1	TRDJ1	ALGEWGVTARVCDKLI
16	few	TRDV1	TRDJ1	ALGVTIGRFRRTDKLI
17	few	TRDV1	TRDJ1	ALGELGLRLAGETDKLI
17	NA	TRDV1	TRDJ1	ALGNFRPPGHHNTDKLI
15	NA	TRDV1	TRDJ1	ALGELGRGGAADKLI
18	NA	TRDV1	TRDJ1	ALGERWTLGDIANTDKLI
18	NA	TRDV1	TRDJ1	ALGEQGNWGIRRIPDKLI
20	NA	TRDV1	TRDJ1	ALGELSVWRGIPGPLLGKLI
23	medium-sized	TRDV1	TRDJ1	ALGKGTRTALLGDSPHADTDKLI
15	large	TRDV1	TRDJ1	ALGEAPSPGNTDKLI
18	NA	TRDV1	TRDJ1	ALGPRGPLFLHWGTRELI
20	NA	TRDV1	TRDJ1	ALGELPPFLGYWGKYTDKLI
20	NA	TRDV1	TRDJ1	ALGETKGYWGIRSPEPDKLI
19	NA	TRDV1	TRDJ1	ALGGLLLGDREYEYTDKLI
12	NA	TRDV1	TRDJ1	ALGESGGRDKLI
19	NA	TRDV1	TRDJ1	ALGEYFVYWGIRSDTDKLI
15	medium-sized	TRDV1	TRDJ1	ALGKQTAGGFYDKLI
14	few	TRDV1	TRDJ1	ALGERKILLADKLI
11	NA	TRAV29/DV5	TRDJ1	AASVIFGTGRI
17	NA	TRDV1	TRDJ1	ALGEPRKGGGMYTDKLI
17	NA	TRDV1	TRDJ1	ALGGGLPTTGGAADKLI
16	few	TRDV1	TRDJ1	ALGAPTTPWFYTDKLI
21	NA	TRDV1	TRDJ1	ALGELTPRRDWGIRAWTDKLI
19	NA	TRDV1	TRDJ1	ALGHHFDKAVWGTLTDKLI
21	few	TRDV1	TRDJ1	ALGEPTDSRGIRGLWYTDKLI
17	NA	TRDV1	TRDJ1	ALGELHFLVSGGTDKLI
20	few	TRDV1	TRDJ2	ALGEEVRRYWGIPVLTAQLF
15	few	TRDV1	TRDJ1	ALGELAPGTHTDKLI
19	few	TRDV1	TRDJ1	ALGELGGFLRRGGPRDKLI
15	NA	TRDV1	TRDJ1	ALGELLPTPDTYKLI
19	few	TRDV1	TRDJ1	ALGVYPILLLRVHGTDKLI
12	NA	TRDV1	TRDJ1	ALGEGGGVIKLI
19	medium-sized	TRDV1	TRDJ1	ALGDKLPTDPDTTYTDKLI
17	NA	TRDV1	TRDJ1	ALGEPPFSPIHLEAKLI
17	NA	TRDV1	TRDJ1	ALGEQCFHWGTYTDKLI
24	NA	TRDV1	TRDJ1	ALGELRVLPGTGGYPPAEPTDKLI
19	few	TRDV1	TRDJ1	ALGEGLPHWGKQGYTDKLI
22	NA	TRDV1	TRDJ1	ALGGLGWSFRQLGDSGGADKLI
20	NA	TRDV1	TRDJ1	ALGELILPTRRDLQYTDKLI
21	NA	TRDV1	TRDJ1	ALGELLLRLPRLLGDYTDKLI
15	NA	TRDV2	TRDJ1	AFFRLGMAGYTDKLI